The T cell receptor (beta chain) described here comes from a study of blood T cell repertoires in COVID-19. Study-level information: COVID-19 samples from acute and convalescent phases originated in the United States, Italy and Spain. PBMCs, B-cell-depleted T cells, or T cells provided the cDNA or gDNA that made up the material.

Trimming removed 0 bases at V and 3 bases at J, with 9 bases between. CDR1 and CDR2 from the germline V gene are SGHRS and YFSETQ. The length of the CDR3 is 14 residues. In the authors' workflow: Amplification with reference gene primers provided the estimates of nucleated cell counts. The data were produced by immunoSEQ multiplex PCR, yet TCRdb's version contains in-frame clones alone and is incomplete. V and J calls plus clone size are reproduced from that table; the DNA served to infer D and trimming. The data show about 22,000 clones, around 80% seen once. The source material was peripheral blood. The V and J genes are TRBV5-1 and TRBJ1-2, with D possibly TRBD1 on 5 matching bases. The receptor was derived from a man aged 60 to 75 with active COVID-19. CDR3 residues: CASSLGSRDYGYTF. CDR3 bases: TGCGCCAGCAGCTTGGGCAGCAGGGACTATGGCTACACCTTC. The whole variable domain, filled in from reference TRBV5-1 and TRBJ1-2, reads KAGVTQTPRYLIKTRGQQVTLSCSPISGHRSVSWYQQTPGQGLQFLFEYFSETQRNKGNFPGRFSGRQFSNSRSEMNVSTLELGDSALYLCASSLGSRDYGYTFGSGTRLTVV.